The clone carrying this TCR beta chain has just one count. This specimen belongs to a study of blood T cell repertoires in COVID-19. At the level of the study: Whether acute or convalescent, the COVID-19 samples came from the United States, Italy and Spain. PBMCs, B-cell-depleted T cells, or T cells were the source of the cDNA or gDNA that made up the material.

As processed by the authors: Using reference gene primer amplification, nucleated cell counts were estimated. Clones were sequenced by immunoSEQ multiplex PCR, and TCRdb holds only the in-frame ones, with some missing. V and J calls and clone size are copied from that table; D and trimming were computed from the DNA. The table has fewer than 300,000 clones, approximately 89% seen once. This CDR3 comprises 13 residues. Germline CDR1 is SGHVS and CDR2 is FQNEAQ. J is TRBJ2-7 and V is TRBV7-8; TRBD2 matches 10 bases. The source of this sequence is a woman in her fifties or sixties with acute or convalescent COVID-19. Sequenced sample: peripheral blood. The CDR3, as DNA: TGTGGGTCTAGCGGGAGTGGTTCCTACGAGCAGTACTTC. Protein product: CGSSGSGSYEQYF. Full variable domain (missing parts from reference TRBV7-8 and TRBJ2-7): GAGVSQSPRYKVAKRGQDVALRCDPISGHVSLFWYQQALGQGPEFLTYFQNEAQLDKSGLPSDRFFAERPEGSVSTLKIQRTQQEDSAVYLCGSSGSGSYEQYFGPGTRLTVT.